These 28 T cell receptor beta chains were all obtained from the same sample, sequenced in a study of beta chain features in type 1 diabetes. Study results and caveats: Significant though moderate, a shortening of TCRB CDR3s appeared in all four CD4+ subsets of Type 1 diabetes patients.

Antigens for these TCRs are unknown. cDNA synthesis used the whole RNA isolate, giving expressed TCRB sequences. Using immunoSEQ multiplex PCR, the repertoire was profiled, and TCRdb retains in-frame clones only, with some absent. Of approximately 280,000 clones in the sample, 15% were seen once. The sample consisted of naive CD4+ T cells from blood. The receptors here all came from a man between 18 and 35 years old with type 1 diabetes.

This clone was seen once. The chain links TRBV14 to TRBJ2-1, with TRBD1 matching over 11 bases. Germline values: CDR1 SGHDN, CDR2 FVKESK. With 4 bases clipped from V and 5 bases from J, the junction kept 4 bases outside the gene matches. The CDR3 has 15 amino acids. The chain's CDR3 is CASSLGTGGNNEQFF. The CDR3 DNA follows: TGTGCCAGCAGCCTCGGGACAGGGGGAAACAATGAGCAGTTCTTC.

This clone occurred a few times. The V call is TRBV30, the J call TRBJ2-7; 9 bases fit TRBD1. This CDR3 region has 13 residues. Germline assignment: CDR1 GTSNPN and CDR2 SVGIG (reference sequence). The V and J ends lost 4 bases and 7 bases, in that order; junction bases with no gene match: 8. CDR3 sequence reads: CAWNWDRVGEQYF. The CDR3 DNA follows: TGTGCCTGGAACTGGGACAGGGTGGGGGAGCAGTACTTC.

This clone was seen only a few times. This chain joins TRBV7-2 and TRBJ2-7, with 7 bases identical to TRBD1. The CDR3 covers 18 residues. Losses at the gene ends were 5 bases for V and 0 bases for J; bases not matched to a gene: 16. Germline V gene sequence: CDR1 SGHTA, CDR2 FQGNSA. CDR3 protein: CASSQESGTATRSYEQYF. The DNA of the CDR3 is TGTGCCAGCAGCCAAGAATCAGGGACAGCCACTCGCTCCTACGAGCAGTACTTC.

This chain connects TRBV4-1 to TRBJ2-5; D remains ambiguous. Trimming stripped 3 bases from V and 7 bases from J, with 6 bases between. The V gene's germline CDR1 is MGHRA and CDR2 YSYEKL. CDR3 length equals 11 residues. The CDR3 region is CASSHERTQYF. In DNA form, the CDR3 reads TGCGCCAGCAGCCACGAGAGGACCCAGTACTTC.

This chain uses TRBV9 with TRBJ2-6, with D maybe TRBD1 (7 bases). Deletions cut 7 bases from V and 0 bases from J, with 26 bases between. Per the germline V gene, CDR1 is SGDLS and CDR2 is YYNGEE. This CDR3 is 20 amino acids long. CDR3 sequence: CASPPGDFWDSRSGANVLTF. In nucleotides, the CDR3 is TGTGCCAGCCCACCGGGGGATTTTTGGGACAGTCGCTCTGGGGCCAACGTCCTGACTTTC.

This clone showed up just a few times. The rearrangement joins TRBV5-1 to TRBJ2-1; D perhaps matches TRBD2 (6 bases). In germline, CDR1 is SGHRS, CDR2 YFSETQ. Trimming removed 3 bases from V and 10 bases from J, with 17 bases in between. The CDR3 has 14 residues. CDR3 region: CASSSPTSTGEQFF. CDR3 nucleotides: TGCGCCAGCAGCTCCCCGACTAGTACCGGCGAGCAGTTCTTC.

The CDR3 loop is CSASGSHGYTF. The CDR3 DNA is TGCAGTGCTAGTGGCAGTCATGGCTACACCTTC. The chain recombines TRBV20-1 with TRBJ1-2; D is unresolved. V lost 3 bases and J lost 6, with 8 bases in between. The CDR3 sequence is 11 residues long. CDR1 and CDR2 from the germline V gene are DFQATT and SNEGSKA (reference sequence).

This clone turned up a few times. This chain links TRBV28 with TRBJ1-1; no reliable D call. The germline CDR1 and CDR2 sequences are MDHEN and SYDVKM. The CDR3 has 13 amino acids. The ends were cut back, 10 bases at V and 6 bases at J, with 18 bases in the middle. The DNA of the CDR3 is TGTGCCACCGTTAGCGAGGTTATCGCTGAAGCTTTCTTT. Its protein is CATVSEVIAEAFF.

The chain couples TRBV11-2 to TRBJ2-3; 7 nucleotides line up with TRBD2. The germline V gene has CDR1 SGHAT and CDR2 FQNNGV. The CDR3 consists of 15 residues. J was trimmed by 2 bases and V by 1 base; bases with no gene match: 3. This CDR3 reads CASSLASGYTDTQYF. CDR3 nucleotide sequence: TGTGCCAGCAGCTTAGCTAGCGGATACACAGATACGCAGTATTTT. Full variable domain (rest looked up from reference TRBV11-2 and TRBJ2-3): EAGVAQSPRYKIIEKRQSVAFWCNPISGHATLYWYQQILGQGPKLLIQFQNNGVVDDSQLPKDRFSAERLKGVDSTLKIQPAKLEDSAVYLCASSLASGYTDTQYFGPGTRLTVL.

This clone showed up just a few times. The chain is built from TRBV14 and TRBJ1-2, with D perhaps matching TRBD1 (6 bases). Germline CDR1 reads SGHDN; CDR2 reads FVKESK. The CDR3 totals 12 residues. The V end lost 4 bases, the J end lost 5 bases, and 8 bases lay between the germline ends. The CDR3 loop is CASSPGQYGYTF. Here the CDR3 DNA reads TGTGCCAGCAGCCCCGGACAGTATGGCTACACCTTC.

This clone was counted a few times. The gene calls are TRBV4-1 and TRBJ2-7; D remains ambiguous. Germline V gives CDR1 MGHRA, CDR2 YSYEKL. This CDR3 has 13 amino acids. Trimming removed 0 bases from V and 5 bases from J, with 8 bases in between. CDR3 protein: CASSQDLPHEQYF. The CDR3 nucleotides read TGCGCCAGCAGCCAAGATCTCCCCCACGAGCAGTACTTC.

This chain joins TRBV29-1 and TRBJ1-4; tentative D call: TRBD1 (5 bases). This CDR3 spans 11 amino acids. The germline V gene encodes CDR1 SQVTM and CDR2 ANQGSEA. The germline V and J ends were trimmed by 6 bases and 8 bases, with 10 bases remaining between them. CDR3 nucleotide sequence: TGCAGCGTCCTGGGGGGGGAAAAACTGTTTTTT. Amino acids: CSVLGGEKLFF. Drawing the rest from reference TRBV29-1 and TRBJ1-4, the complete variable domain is SAVISQKPSRDICQRGTSLTIQCQVDSQVTMMFWYRQQPGQSLTLIATANQGSEATYESGFVIDKFPISRPNLTFSTLTVSNMSPEDSSIYLCSVLGGEKLFFGSGTQLSVL.

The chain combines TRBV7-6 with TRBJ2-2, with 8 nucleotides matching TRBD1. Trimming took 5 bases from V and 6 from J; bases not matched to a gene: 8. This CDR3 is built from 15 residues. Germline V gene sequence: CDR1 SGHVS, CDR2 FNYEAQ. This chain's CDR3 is CASSKRTGLAGELFF. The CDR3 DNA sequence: TGTGCCAGCAGCAAAAGGACAGGGTTAGCCGGGGAGCTGTTTTTT.

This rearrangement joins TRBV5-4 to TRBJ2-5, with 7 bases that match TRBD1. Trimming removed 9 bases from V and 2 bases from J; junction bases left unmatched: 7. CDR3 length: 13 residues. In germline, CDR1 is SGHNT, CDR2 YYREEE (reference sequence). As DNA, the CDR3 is TGTGCCACACAGACAGGGTTGCAAGAGACCCAGTACTTC. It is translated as CATQTGLQETQYF.

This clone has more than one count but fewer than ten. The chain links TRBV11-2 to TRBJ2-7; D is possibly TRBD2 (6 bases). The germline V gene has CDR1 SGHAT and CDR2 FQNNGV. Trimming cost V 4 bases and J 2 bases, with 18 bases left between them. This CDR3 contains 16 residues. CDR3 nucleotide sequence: TGTGCCAGCAGCTCGACCGTCGGCGGGACTCCCTACGAGCAGTACTTC. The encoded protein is CASSSTVGGTPYEQYF.

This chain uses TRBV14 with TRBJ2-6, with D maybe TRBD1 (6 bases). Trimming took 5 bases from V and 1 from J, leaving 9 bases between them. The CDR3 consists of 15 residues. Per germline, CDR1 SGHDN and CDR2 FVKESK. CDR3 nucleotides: TGTGCCAGCAGCTACAGGGTTTCTGGGGCCAACGTCCTGACTTTC. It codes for CASSYRVSGANVLTF.

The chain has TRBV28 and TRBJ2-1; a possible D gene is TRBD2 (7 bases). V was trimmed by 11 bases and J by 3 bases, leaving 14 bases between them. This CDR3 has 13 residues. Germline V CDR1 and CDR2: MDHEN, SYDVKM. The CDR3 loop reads CAARGGGYNEQFF. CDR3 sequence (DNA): TGTGCCGCTCGCGGGGGCGGCTACAATGAGCAGTTCTTC.

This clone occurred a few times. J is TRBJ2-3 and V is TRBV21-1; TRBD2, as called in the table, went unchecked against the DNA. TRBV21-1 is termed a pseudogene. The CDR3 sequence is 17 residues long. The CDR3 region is CASSKGGGPGTSDTQYF. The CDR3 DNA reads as TGTGCCAGCAGCAAAGGCGGGGGGCCCGGTACTTCAGATACGCAGTATTTT.

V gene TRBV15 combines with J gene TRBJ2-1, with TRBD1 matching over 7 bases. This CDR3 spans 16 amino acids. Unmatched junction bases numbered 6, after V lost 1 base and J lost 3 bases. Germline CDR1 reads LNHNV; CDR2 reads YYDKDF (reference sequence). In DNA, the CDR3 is TGTGCCACCAGCAGAGCCCGAGGGACAGACTACAATGAGCAGTTCTTC. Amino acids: CATSRARGTDYNEQFF.

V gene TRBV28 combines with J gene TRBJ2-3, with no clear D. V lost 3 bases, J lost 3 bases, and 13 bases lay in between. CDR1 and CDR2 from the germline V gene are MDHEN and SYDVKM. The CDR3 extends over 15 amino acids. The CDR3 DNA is TGTGCCAGCAGTTTCGGGTCGCTCTCTACAGATACGCAGTATTTT. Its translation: CASSFGSLSTDTQYF.

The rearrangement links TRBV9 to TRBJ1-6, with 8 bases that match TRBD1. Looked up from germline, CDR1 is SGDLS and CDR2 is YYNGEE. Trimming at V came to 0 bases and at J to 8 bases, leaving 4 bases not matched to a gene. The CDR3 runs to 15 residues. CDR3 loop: CASSVAPGGDSPLHF. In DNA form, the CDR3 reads TGTGCCAGCAGCGTAGCGCCAGGGGGCGATTCACCCCTCCACTTT.

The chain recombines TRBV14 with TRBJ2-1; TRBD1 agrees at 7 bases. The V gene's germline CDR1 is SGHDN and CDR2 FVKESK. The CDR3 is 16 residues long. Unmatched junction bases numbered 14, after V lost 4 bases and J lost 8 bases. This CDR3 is CASSLQRGGIWDEQFF. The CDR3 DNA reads TGTGCCAGCAGCCTTCAACGAGGGGGCATTTGGGATGAGCAGTTCTTC.

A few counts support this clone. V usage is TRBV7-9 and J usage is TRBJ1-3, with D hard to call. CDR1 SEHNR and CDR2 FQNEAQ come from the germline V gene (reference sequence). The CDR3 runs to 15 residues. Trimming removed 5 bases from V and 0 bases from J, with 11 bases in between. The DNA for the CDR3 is TGTGCCAGCAGCCCCGTTACGGGCTCTGGAAACACCATATATTTT. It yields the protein CASSPVTGSGNTIYF. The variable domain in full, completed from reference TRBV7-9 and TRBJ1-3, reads DTGVSQNPRHKITKRGQNVTFRCDPISEHNRLYWYRQTLGQGPEFLTYFQNEAQLEKSRLLSDRFSAERPKGSFSTLEIQRTEQGDSAMYLCASSPVTGSGNTIYFGEGSWLTVV.

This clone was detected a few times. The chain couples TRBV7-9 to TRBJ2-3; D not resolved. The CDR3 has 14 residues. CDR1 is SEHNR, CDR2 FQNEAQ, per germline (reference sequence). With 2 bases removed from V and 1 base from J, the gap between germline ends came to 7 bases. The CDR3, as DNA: TGTGCCAGCAGCTTAACCCTAGGCACAGATACGCAGTATTTT. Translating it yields CASSLTLGTDTQYF.

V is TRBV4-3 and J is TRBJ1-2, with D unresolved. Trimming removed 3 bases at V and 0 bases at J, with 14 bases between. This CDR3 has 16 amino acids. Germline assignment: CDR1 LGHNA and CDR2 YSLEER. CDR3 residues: CASSHWTQPANYGYTF. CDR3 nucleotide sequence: TGCGCCAGCAGCCATTGGACTCAACCAGCTAACTATGGCTACACCTTC.

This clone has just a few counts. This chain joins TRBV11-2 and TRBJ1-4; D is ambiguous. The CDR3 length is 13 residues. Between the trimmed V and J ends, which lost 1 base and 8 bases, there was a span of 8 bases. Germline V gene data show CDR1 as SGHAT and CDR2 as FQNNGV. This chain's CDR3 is CASSLAFQEKLFF. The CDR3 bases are TGTGCCAGCAGCTTAGCGTTCCAGGAAAAACTGTTTTTT.

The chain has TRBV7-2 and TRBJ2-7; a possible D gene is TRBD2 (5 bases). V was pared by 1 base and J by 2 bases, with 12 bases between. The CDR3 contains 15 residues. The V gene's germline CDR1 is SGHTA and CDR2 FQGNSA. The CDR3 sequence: CASSLGLASAYEQYF. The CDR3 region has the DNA TGTGCCAGCAGCTTAGGGCTAGCTTCCGCCTACGAGCAGTACTTC.

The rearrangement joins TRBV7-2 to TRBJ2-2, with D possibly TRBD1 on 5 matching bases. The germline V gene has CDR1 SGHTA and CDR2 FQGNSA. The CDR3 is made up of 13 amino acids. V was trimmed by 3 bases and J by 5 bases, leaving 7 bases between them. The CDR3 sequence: CASSFSGTGELFF. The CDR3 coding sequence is TGTGCCAGCAGCTTCTCAGGGACCGGGGAGCTGTTTTTT.